The 14 T cell receptor beta chains given below trace back to one sample, sequenced in a study of T cells in Graves' hyperthyroidism and ophthalmopathy. RNA transcripts provided the source from which TCR beta CDR3 regions were amplified. A set of HTBI primers served as the primers for a first-round RT-PCR of the TCR CDR3. One entry per CDR3 protein, called by TCRdb with MiXCR from the multiplex PCR reads. Here the sample spans around 600,000 distinct CDR3 sequences, 14% being singletons. Input material: blood. All receptors derive from a woman aged 18-30 years with Graves' ophthalmopathy.

As DNA, the CDR3 is TGCAGTGCTAGAGTCGTGGGCGTCATTAGCTCCTACAATGAGCAGTTCTTC. Its protein is CSARVVGVISSYNEQFF. This sequence joins TRBV20-1 and TRBJ2-1; D is unresolved. The CDR3 is 17 amino acids. Germline V lookup: CDR1 DFQATT, CDR2 SNEGSKA (reference sequence). The V gene lost 1 base and the J gene lost 0 bases, with 16 bases spanning the gap.

In this sample, this clonotype turned up many times. The chain links TRBV30 to TRBJ1-2, with D maybe TRBD1 (6 bases). This CDR3 has 16 amino acids. Germline V gene data show CDR1 as GTSNPN and CDR2 as SVGIG (reference sequence). Trimming took 3 bases from V and 2 from J, leaving 19 bases between them. CDR3 DNA sequence: TGTGCCTGGAGAGATACCCCAGGCAGGGGAAACTATGGCTACACCTTC. The encoded protein is CAWRDTPGRGNYGYTF.

The chain joins TRBV29-1 to TRBJ1-4; the match to TRBD1 covers 8 bases. The CDR3 totals 14 residues. J was trimmed by 8 bases and V by 4 bases; bases with no gene match: 9. Germline CDR1 is SQVTM and CDR2 is ANQGSEA. The CDR3 bases are TGCAGCGTTGGAGCGGACAGGGTAGGAGAAAAACTGTTTTTT. Its protein is CSVGADRVGEKLFF.

Only a few counts were recorded for this clonotype. V usage is TRBV15 and J usage is TRBJ1-1, with 7 bases aligning to TRBD1. The length of the CDR3 is 15 residues. J was trimmed by 1 base and V by 0 bases; bases with no gene match: 2. The germline gives CDR1 LNHNV, CDR2 YYDKDF (reference sequence). The CDR3 loop reads CATSRDKGANTEAFF. In DNA, the CDR3 is TGTGCCACCAGCAGAGATAAGGGGGCGAACACTGAAGCTTTCTTT.

This clonotype came up many times. The J gene is TRBJ2-2, the V gene TRBV7-2; perhaps D is TRBD1 or TRBD2 (7 bases each). The V gene lost 4 bases and the J gene lost 7 bases, with 16 bases spanning the gap. The CDR3 totals 15 residues. The germline V gene has CDR1 SGHTA and CDR2 FQGNSA. CDR3 region: CASSSRGSGIGELFF. The DNA for the CDR3 is TGTGCCAGCAGCTCCAGGGGGAGCGGGATCGGGGAGCTGTTTTTT.

J is TRBJ1-2 and V is TRBV19; 8 bases are a match to TRBD1. After removal of 8 bases from V and 5 bases from J, the junction contained 4 bases not matched to a gene. This CDR3 contains 12 residues. Per the germline V gene, CDR1 is LNHDA and CDR2 is SQIVND (reference sequence). The CDR3 sequence is CASLDREYGYTF. CDR3 in DNA: TGTGCCAGTCTGGACAGGGAGTATGGCTACACCTTC.

This clonotype was observed a handful of times. CDR3 sequence reads: CSARPRDRLLFYGYTF. In DNA, the CDR3 is TGCAGTGCTAGACCCCGGGACAGGCTCCTCTTCTATGGCTACACCTTC. J is TRBJ1-2 and V is TRBV20-1; 8 bases agree with TRBD1. Germline V gene data show CDR1 as DFQATT and CDR2 as SNEGSKA (reference sequence). The CDR3 runs to 16 residues. V was pared by 2 bases and J by 4 bases, with 12 bases of the junction left unmatched.

In this sample, this clonotype turned up many times. J is TRBJ1-6 and V is TRBV7-9; D not resolved. Germline V lookup: CDR1 SEHNR, CDR2 FQNEAQ (reference sequence). Trimming pared 4 bases from V and 2 bases from J, leaving 9 bases between. CDR3 length: 15 residues. The CDR3 protein is CASSSGSTYNSPLHF. The CDR3 DNA reads TGTGCCAGCAGCTCTGGGAGTACCTATAATTCACCCCTCCACTTT.

This clonotype came up many times. The rearrangement links TRBV3-2 to TRBJ1-2. TRBV3-2 is a pseudogene. The CDR3 extends over 14 amino acids. The DNA for the CDR3 is TGTGCCAGCAGCCAGAAGGACGGGAGCTATGGCTACACCTTC. This encodes CASSQKDGSYGYTF.

To note about this clonotype: A read error is likely, as this CDR3 ends without the conserved phenylalanine or tryptophan. The chain links TRBV28 to TRBJ2-3; 12 nucleotides match TRBD2. The CDR3 runs to 15 residues. The trim removed 6 bases at V and 6 bases at J, leaving 7 bases unmatched. The V gene's germline CDR1 is MDHEN and CDR2 SYDVKM. CDR3 DNA sequence: TGTGCCAGCAGCTCTAGCGGGAGGGCCCCGGATACGCAGTATTCT. Translation: CASSSSGRAPDTQYS.

This clonotype was observed at least ten times. This chain joins TRBV20-1 and TRBJ2-1; no firm D call. Germline V gene data show CDR1 as DFQATT and CDR2 as SNEGSKA (reference sequence). CDR3 length: 18 residues. V lost 4 bases and J 6 bases, leaving 28 bases between the germline ends. In DNA, the CDR3 is TGCAGTGCTACCCCGGATCTTAGAGATCATACCTCGGCCAATGAGCAGTTCTTC. Amino acids: CSATPDLRDHTSANEQFF.

The chain couples TRBV20-1 to TRBJ2-1; 8 nucleotides agree with TRBD2. V was pared by 2 bases and J by 7 bases, with 10 bases of the junction left unmatched. This CDR3 is 15 amino acids long. The V gene's germline CDR1 is DFQATT and CDR2 SNEGSKA (reference sequence). As DNA, the CDR3 is TGCAGTGCTAGACCTCCGGGGGGGAGAGGGAATGAGCAGTTCTTC. It yields the protein CSARPPGGRGNEQFF.

Many counts were recorded for this clonotype. This rearrangement joins TRBV20-1 to TRBJ2-1, with 12 bases identical to TRBD2. The CDR3 has 16 residues. Losses at the gene ends were 3 bases for V and 8 bases for J; bases not matched to a gene: 11. CDR1 is DFQATT and CDR2 is SNEGSKA in the germline V gene (reference sequence). The CDR3 sequence: CSASNPGRTSGDEQFF. The CDR3 DNA reads as TGCAGTGCTAGTAATCCTGGAAGGACTAGCGGGGATGAGCAGTTCTTC.

This clonotype came up many times. This chain uses TRBV12-3 or TRBV12-4 with TRBJ1-1; weak D call: TRBD1 (5 bases). V was shortened by 1 base and J by 1 base, with 13 bases between the two germline ends. The CDR3 is made up of 16 amino acids. CDR3 DNA: TGTGCCAGCAGTTTAGGGGACCGTACAGCGAACACTGAAGCTTTCTTT. Amino acids: CASSLGDRTANTEAFF.